One and the same sample provided the 4 T cell receptor beta chains below, sequenced in a study of T-cell reconstitution after alpha-beta-depleted transplantation in children. Using unique molecular identifiers, the investigators prepared the TCRbeta library. MiXCR, applied by TCRdb to the PCR reads, yields one record per CDR3 protein. The data hold over 150,000 distinct CDR3 sequences, with around 7% observed a single time. Sequences were derived from PBMCs, sampled before TCRalphabeta/CD19-depleted stem cell transplant. These receptor sequences come from a boy younger than 10 with acute lymphoblastic leukemia, due to receive a stem cell transplant.

This clonotype occurred many times. The chain uses TRBV7-9 and TRBJ1-5, with TRBD1 matching 9 bases. Germline V CDR1 and CDR2: SEHNR, FQNEAQ (reference sequence). This CDR3 contains 15 residues. J gave up 1 base and V 5 bases, and 3 bases lay outside the gene matches. This chain's CDR3 is CASSVGQGSNQPQHF. The CDR3 nucleotides are TGTGCCAGCAGCGTGGGACAGGGCAGCAATCAGCCCCAGCATTTT. The full variable domain, rest sourced from reference TRBV7-9 and TRBJ1-5, is DTGVSQNPRHKITKRGQNVTFRCDPISEHNRLYWYRQTLGQGPEFLTYFQNEAQLEKSRLLSDRFSAERPKGSFSTLEIQRTEQGDSAMYLCASSVGQGSNQPQHFGDGTRLSIL.

This clonotype has a handful of counts. The chain couples TRBV4-2 to TRBJ2-1; tentatively, D is TRBD1 or TRBD2 (9 bases each). This CDR3 spans 19 amino acids. Germline assignment: CDR1 LGHNA and CDR2 YNFKEQ. The germline V and J ends were trimmed by 4 bases and 5 bases, with 27 bases remaining between them. The CDR3 is CASSPWTGAVSGSDNEQFF. In DNA form, the CDR3 reads TGTGCCAGCAGCCCGTGGACAGGGGCGGTTAGCGGGAGTGACAATGAGCAGTTCTTC.

This chain uses TRBV27 with TRBJ2-1; D is possibly TRBD1 (6 bases). Looked up from germline, CDR1 is MNHEY and CDR2 is SMNVEV (reference sequence). The CDR3 loop spans 13 amino acids. Trimming pared 5 bases from V and 7 bases from J, leaving 12 bases between. The CDR3 coding sequence is TGTGCCAGCAGTATGGGACACGGTAATGAGCAGTTCTTC. Its protein product is CASSMGHGNEQFF.

This clonotype has only a few counts. The rearrangement joins TRBV18 to TRBJ2-1, with D perhaps given as TRBD1 or TRBD2 (5 bases each). V shed 4 bases and J shed 5 bases, with 12 bases lying between them. The V gene's germline CDR1 is KGHSH and CDR2 LQKENI. This CDR3 spans 14 amino acids. The CDR3 coding sequence is TGTGCCAGCTCACTCCGGGACCAAGACAATGAGCAGTTCTTC. The encoded protein is CASSLRDQDNEQFF. Supplemented by reference TRBV18 and TRBJ2-1, the full variable domain reads NAGVMQNPRHLVRRRGQEARLRCSPMKGHSHVYWYRQLPEEGLKFMVYLQKENIIDESGMPKERFSAEFPKEGPSILRIQQVVRGDSAAYFCASSLRDQDNEQFFGPGTRLTVL.